This entry lists 17 T cell receptor beta chains sequenced from one sample in a study of blood T cell repertoires in COVID-19. Measured with immunoSEQ multiplex PCR; TCRdb has only the in-frame clones, and not every one. In the table there are about 140,000 clones, 85% to 90% of which are singletons. The sample taken for sequencing was peripheral blood. Receptors were obtained from a woman older than 75 with acute or convalescent COVID-19.

CDR3 region: CSVRWRDRTNEKLFF. In nucleotides, the CDR3 is TGCAGCGTGAGATGGCGGGACAGGACTAATGAAAAACTGTTTTTT. J is TRBJ1-4 and V is TRBV29-1; 8 positions match TRBD1. CDR3 length equals 15 residues. CDR1 and CDR2 from the germline V gene are SQVTM and ANQGSEA. The ends lost 6 bases at V and 2 bases at J; junction bases unmatched: 8. Using reference TRBV29-1 and TRBJ1-4 for the parts outside the CDR3, the full variable domain is SAVISQKPSRDICQRGTSLTIQCQVDSQVTMMFWYRQQPGQSLTLIATANQGSEATYESGFVIDKFPISRPNLTFSTLTVSNMSPEDSSIYLCSVRWRDRTNEKLFFGSGTQLSVL.

The sample holds a few counts of this clone. This sequence joins TRBV27 and TRBJ1-5; D is ambiguous. With 3 bases removed from V and 7 bases from J, the gap between germline ends came to 10 bases. The CDR3 runs 13 residues. Germline CDR1 is MNHEY and CDR2 is SMNVEV (reference sequence). The CDR3 loop reads CASSFRREQPQHF. The CDR3 DNA reads as TGTGCCAGCAGTTTTAGGCGGGAACAGCCCCAGCATTTT.

Here the CDR3 reads CASGRKGDSNQPQHF. The DNA for the CDR3 is TGTGCCAGCGGTCGCAAGGGGGATAGCAATCAGCCCCAGCATTTT. The genes are TRBV6-5 and TRBJ1-5; D is possibly TRBD1 (6 bases). Trimming shortened V by 8 bases and J by 0 bases, and 14 bases separated the two germline ends. The CDR3 is 15 residues long. Looked up from germline, CDR1 is MNHEY and CDR2 is SVGAGI.

This clone was found once. The chain recombines TRBV2 with TRBJ1-5; possible D gene TRBD1, 5 bases. CDR1 is SNHLY and CDR2 is FYNNEI in the germline V gene. V dropped 3 bases and J dropped 9 bases, with 12 bases sitting between them. The CDR3 runs to 13 residues. The CDR3 DNA reads as TGTGCCAGCAGTGATGGGGGGTCGGGGCCCCAGCATTTT. Translation gives CASSDGGSGPQHF.

The genes are TRBV7-9 and TRBJ2-3; TRBD1 might be the D (5 bases). CDR1 is SEHNR and CDR2 is FQNEAQ in the germline V gene (reference sequence). The CDR3 covers 13 residues. V was trimmed by 10 bases and J by 5 bases, leaving 16 bases between them. Here the CDR3 reads CATAQTGLDTQYF. CDR3 nucleotide sequence: TGTGCCACCGCGCAAACAGGCCTAGATACGCAGTATTTT.

The chain couples TRBV7-2 to TRBJ2-1, with 9 positions matching TRBD1. Per the germline V gene, CDR1 is SGHTA and CDR2 is FQGNSA. This CDR3 has 17 amino acids. V trimming: 3 bases; J trimming: 4 bases; junction bases outside the gene matches: 10. This CDR3 reads CASSLGPTGTGYNEQFF. CDR3 sequence (DNA): TGTGCCAGCAGCTTGGGTCCGACCGGGACAGGGTACAATGAGCAGTTCTTC.

J is TRBJ2-7 and V is TRBV6-5, with 9 bases lining up with TRBD2. J gave up 3 bases and V 7 bases, and 7 bases lay outside the gene matches. In germline, CDR1 is MNHEY, CDR2 SVGAGI. The CDR3 totals 14 residues. As DNA, the CDR3 is TGTGCCAGCACCCTGCGGGGGGGACGCTACGAGCAGTACTTC. This gives the protein CASTLRGGRYEQYF.

The chain has TRBV5-6 and TRBJ2-5; D call uncertain. Germline assignment: CDR1 SGHDT and CDR2 YYEEEE. The CDR3 covers 12 residues. V lost 2 bases, J lost 4 bases, and 6 bases lay in between. The DNA for the CDR3 is TGTGCCAGCAGCTTATTTAGAGAGACCCAGTACTTC. It codes for CASSLFRETQYF.

This chain connects TRBV2 to TRBJ1-1, with 9 bases aligning to TRBD1. The CDR3 runs to 16 residues. Germline assignment: CDR1 SNHLY and CDR2 FYNNEI. V lost 5 bases to trimming and J lost 1 base; unmatched junction nucleotides: 8. The CDR3: CASSPDRGGWNTEAFF. The DNA for the CDR3 is TGTGCCAGCAGTCCGGACAGGGGCGGGTGGAACACTGAAGCTTTCTTT.

The J gene is TRBJ2-1, the V gene TRBV30; 8 bases are a match to TRBD1. V gave up 4 bases and J gave up 6 bases; unmatched junction bases: 8. The germline CDR1 and CDR2 sequences are GTSNPN and SVGIG (reference sequence). This CDR3 contains 14 residues. This CDR3 reads CAWTRTGLSNEQFF. CDR3 bases: TGTGCCTGGACTCGGACAGGGTTATCCAATGAGCAGTTCTTC.

J is TRBJ2-7 and V is TRBV4-1, with TRBD1 identical over 10 bases. Germline CDR1 reads MGHRA; CDR2 reads YSYEKL. With 4 bases clipped from V and 3 bases from J, the junction kept 6 bases outside the gene matches. The CDR3 length is 15 residues. As DNA, the CDR3 is TGCGCCAGCAGCCTCCTAGGGACAGGGGACTACGAGCAGTACTTC. Translation: CASSLLGTGDYEQYF.

The genes are TRBV7-8 and TRBJ1-5, with D unresolved. The CDR3 consists of 14 residues. Germline V CDR1 and CDR2: SGHVS, FQNEAQ. Trimming left V 5 bases short and J 0 bases short, with 8 bases between. CDR3 residues: CASSLRYSNQPQHF. The CDR3, as DNA: TGTGCCAGCAGCCTACGGTATAGCAATCAGCCCCAGCATTTT. Together with reference TRBV7-8 and TRBJ1-5, the CDR3 gives the full variable domain: GAGVSQSPRYKVAKRGQDVALRCDPISGHVSLFWYQQALGQGPEFLTYFQNEAQLDKSGLPSDRFFAERPEGSVSTLKIQRTQQEDSAVYLCASSLRYSNQPQHFGDGTRLSIL.

V and J are TRBV19 and TRBJ2-4; 7 bases line up with TRBD2. The CDR3 is 15 amino acids. Germline CDR1 is LNHDA and CDR2 is SQIVND (reference sequence). The ends lost 1 base at V and 9 bases at J; junction bases unmatched: 9. The CDR3 is CASSIGPQAGVIQYF. DNA for the CDR3: TGTGCCAGTAGTATAGGACCTCAGGCGGGAGTCATTCAGTACTTC.

The gene calls are TRBV28 and TRBJ1-1; the D gene is possibly TRBD1 (5 bases). The CDR3 has 14 amino acids. Trimming removed 8 bases from V and 4 bases from J, with 17 bases in between. From germline, CDR1 is MDHEN and CDR2 SYDVKM. The CDR3 region has the DNA TGTGCCAGCCTCCCCGGGGGTTCGAGCACTGAAGCTTTCTTT. Protein product: CASLPGGSSTEAFF.

The chain joins TRBV7-2 to TRBJ1-5, with D uncertain. This CDR3 comprises 12 residues. Trimming pared 5 bases from V and 5 bases from J, leaving 7 bases between. Germline CDR1 SGHTA, CDR2 FQGNSA. Here the CDR3 DNA reads TGTGCCAGCAGCGCCCACTATCAGCCCCAGCATTTT. It translates to CASSAHYQPQHF.

The rearrangement links TRBV9 to TRBJ2-5; no clear D gene. Trimming removed 0 bases at V and 5 bases at J, with 14 bases between. The CDR3 contains 15 residues. CDR1 is SGDLS and CDR2 is YYNGEE in the germline V gene. CDR3 bases: TGTGCCAGCAGCGTAGAGGCTGTACCCGGGGAGACCCAGTACTTC. This codes for CASSVEAVPGETQYF. Variable domain in full (rest from reference TRBV9 and TRBJ2-5): DSGVTQTPKHLITATGQRVTLRCSPRSGDLSVYWYQQSLDQGLQFLIQYYNGEERAKGNILERFSAQQFPDLHSELNLSSLELGDSALYFCASSVEAVPGETQYFGPGTRLLVL.

The rearrangement joins TRBV7-9 to TRBJ2-7, with D perhaps matching TRBD1 (5 bases). The V gene lost 4 bases and the J gene lost 3 bases, with 13 bases spanning the gap. The CDR3 runs to 14 residues. The germline CDR1 and CDR2 sequences are SEHNR and FQNEAQ (reference sequence). The CDR3 sequence: CASSSDRIGYEQYF. CDR3 DNA: TGTGCCAGCAGCTCAGACAGAATTGGCTACGAGCAGTACTTC.